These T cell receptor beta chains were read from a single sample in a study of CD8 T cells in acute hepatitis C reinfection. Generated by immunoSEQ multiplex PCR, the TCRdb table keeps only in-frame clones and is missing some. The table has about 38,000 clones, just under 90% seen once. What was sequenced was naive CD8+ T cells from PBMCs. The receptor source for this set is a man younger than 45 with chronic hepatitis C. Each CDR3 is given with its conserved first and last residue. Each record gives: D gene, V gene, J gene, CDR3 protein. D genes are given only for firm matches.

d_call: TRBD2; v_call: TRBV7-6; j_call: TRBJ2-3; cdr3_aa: CASSTLAGASTDTQYF
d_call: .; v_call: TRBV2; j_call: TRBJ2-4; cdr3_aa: CASRGPLEYF
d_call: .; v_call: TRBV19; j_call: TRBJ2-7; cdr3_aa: CASSISPASYEQYF
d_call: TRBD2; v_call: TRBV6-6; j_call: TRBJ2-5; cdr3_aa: CASSSALAGEQETQYF
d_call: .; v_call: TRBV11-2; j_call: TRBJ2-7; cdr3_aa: CASSLFSGDEQYF
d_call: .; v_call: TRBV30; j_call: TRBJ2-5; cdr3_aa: CAWSGGEYRQETQYF
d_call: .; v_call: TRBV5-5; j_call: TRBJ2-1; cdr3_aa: CASSLTTVISYNEQFF
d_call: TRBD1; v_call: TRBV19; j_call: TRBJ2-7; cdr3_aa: CASKGASYEQYF
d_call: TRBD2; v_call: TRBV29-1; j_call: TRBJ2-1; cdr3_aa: CSVSGGFEQFF
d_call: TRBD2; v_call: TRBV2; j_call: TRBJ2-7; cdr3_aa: CASSESGSYEQYF
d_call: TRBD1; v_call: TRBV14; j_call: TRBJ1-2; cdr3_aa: CASSQDLGPTGAGDGYTF
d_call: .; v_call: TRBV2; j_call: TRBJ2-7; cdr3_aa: CASSDGTEYF
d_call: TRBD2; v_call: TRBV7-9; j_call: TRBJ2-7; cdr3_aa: CASRGTSGSYEQYF
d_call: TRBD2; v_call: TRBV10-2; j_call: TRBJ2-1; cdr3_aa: CASLHSGSLNEQFF
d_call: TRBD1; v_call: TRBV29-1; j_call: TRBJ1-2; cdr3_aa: CSVVGQGAEGYTF
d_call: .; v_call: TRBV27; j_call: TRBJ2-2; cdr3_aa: CASSFSGRELFF
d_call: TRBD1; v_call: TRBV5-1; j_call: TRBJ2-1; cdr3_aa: CASSPTGDEQFF
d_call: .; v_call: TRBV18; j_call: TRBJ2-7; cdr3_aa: CASSPPGPGHYEQYF
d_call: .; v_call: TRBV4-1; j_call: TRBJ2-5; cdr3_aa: CASSQADRKETQYF
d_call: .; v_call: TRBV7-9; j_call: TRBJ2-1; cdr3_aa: CACTRESYNEQFF
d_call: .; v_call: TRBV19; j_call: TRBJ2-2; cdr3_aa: CASSPRGLTGELFF
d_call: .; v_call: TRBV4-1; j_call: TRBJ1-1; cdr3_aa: CASSQGVGMNTEAFF
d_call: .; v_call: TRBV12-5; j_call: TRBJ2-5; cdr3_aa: CASGSQTGQETQYF
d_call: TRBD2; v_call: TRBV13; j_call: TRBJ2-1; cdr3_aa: CASSYPAGGDNEQFF
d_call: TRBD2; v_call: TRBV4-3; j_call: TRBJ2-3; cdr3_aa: CASSQVPPPASGGTDTQYF
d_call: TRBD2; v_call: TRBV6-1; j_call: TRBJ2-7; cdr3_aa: CASSGGDLNYEQYF
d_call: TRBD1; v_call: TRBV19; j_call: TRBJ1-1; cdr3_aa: CASSPTGTTEAFF
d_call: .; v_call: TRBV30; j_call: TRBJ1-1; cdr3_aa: CAWSVLGQEAFF
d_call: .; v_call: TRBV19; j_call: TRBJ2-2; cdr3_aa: CASSIWLDGELFF
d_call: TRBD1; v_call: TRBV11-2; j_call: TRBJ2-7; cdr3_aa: CASSYRGFTYEQYF
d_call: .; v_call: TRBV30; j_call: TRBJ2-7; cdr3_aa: CAWELKSSYEQYF
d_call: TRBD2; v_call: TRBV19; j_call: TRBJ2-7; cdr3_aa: CASSGGTSYEQYF
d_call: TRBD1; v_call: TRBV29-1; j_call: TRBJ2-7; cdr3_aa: CNVEDRETSYGQYF
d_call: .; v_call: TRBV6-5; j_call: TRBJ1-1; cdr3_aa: CASTDWTEAFF
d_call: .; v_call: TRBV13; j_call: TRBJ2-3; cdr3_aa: CASNSRATTSTDTQYF
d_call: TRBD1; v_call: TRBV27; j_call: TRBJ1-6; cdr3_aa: CASSLSAGGYNSPLHF
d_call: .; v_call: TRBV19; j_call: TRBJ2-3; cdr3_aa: CASSMGGLSTDTQYF
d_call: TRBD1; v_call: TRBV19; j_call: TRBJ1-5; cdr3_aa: CASSQGQGNNQPQHF
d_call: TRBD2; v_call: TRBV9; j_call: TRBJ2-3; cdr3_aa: CASSVGIAGATDTQYF
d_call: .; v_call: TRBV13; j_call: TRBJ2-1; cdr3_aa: CASSILARSEQFF
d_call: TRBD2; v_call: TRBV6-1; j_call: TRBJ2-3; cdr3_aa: CASSEAGLADTQYF
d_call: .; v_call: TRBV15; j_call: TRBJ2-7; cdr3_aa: CATSNRGHEQYF
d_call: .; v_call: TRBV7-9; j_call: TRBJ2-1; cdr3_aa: CASSLATVLWDEQFF
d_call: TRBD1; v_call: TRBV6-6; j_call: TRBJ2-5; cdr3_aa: CASSGQVLGETQYF
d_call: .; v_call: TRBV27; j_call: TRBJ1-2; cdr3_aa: CASSLSQQAFYGYTF